A single sample gave rise to the 28 T cell receptor beta chains below, sequenced in a study of CDR3 diversity in severe acne. Via MiXCR, TCRdb re-called the PCR reads, giving one row per CDR3 protein. Of around 91,000 distinct CDR3 sequences in the sample, over 40% were seen once. The sample comprised blood. Source of these receptors: a male donor in good health, without acne.

The rearrangement uses TRBV4-1 and TRBJ1-1; D might be TRBD1 (5 bases). The CDR3 loop spans 15 amino acids. Trimming took off 1 base at V and 0 bases at J, with 9 bases between the two ends. Looked up from germline, CDR1 is MGHRA and CDR2 is YSYEKL. The CDR3 reads CASSQVGLLNTEAFF. The CDR3 DNA reads as TGCGCCAGCAGCCAAGTGGGACTTTTGAACACTGAAGCTTTCTTT.

The chain joins TRBV25-1 to TRBJ1-5, with TRBD1 identical over 9 bases. Germline V lookup: CDR1 MGHDK, CDR2 SYGVNS. The CDR3 covers 14 residues. With V trimmed by 8 bases and J by 7 bases, 9 bases remained unmatched. CDR3 sequence reads: CASAGTGFRQPQHF. CDR3 nucleotides: TGTGCCAGCGCCGGGACAGGGTTCAGGCAGCCCCAGCATTTT. Using reference TRBV25-1 and TRBJ1-5 for the parts outside the CDR3, the full variable domain is EADIYQTPRYLVIGTGKKITLECSQTMGHDKMYWYQQDPGMELHLIHYSYGVNSTEKGDLSSESTVSRIRTEHFPLTLESARPSHTSQYLCASAGTGFRQPQHFGDGTRLSIL.

This clonotype came up many times. The CDR3: CASSLSSGLMNTEAFF. In nucleotides, the CDR3 is TGTGCCAGCAGCTTATCCTCGGGATTAATGAACACTGAAGCTTTCTTT. V and J are TRBV11-2 and TRBJ1-1; no definite D call. The CDR3 contains 16 residues. Germline V gene lookup returns CDR1 SGHAT and CDR2 FQNNGV. V lost 2 bases, J lost 0 bases, and 13 bases lay in between.

The gene calls are TRBV25-1 and TRBJ2-7, with 12 bases that match TRBD2. The CDR3 consists of 15 residues. Germline CDR1 reads MGHDK; CDR2 reads SYGVNS. The J segment lost 2 bases and the V segment lost 6 bases, leaving 5 bases of the junction unmatched. The chain's CDR3 is CASSHGLAGPYEQYF. DNA of the CDR3: TGTGCCAGCAGCCATGGACTAGCGGGACCCTACGAGCAGTACTTC.

The chain joins TRBV10-3 to TRBJ2-1; maybe TRBD2 (5 bases). V lost 6 bases and J lost 7, with 13 bases in between. Germline V gene sequence: CDR1 ENHRY, CDR2 SYGVKD. This CDR3 spans 13 amino acids. The CDR3 protein is CAIRGDLSNEQFF. The CDR3 DNA reads as TGTGCCATCAGGGGAGACTTATCGAATGAGCAGTTCTTC.

This clonotype was seen a handful of times. The chain has TRBV25-1 and TRBJ1-5; D may be TRBD1 (6 bases). Germline CDR1 reads MGHDK; CDR2 reads SYGVNS. CDR3 size: 14 residues. With 4 bases removed from V and 3 bases from J, the gap between germline ends came to 10 bases. The CDR3 loop reads CASSAGVDNQPQHF. As DNA, the CDR3 is TGTGCCAGCAGTGCAGGGGTGGACAATCAGCCCCAGCATTTT. The full variable domain, in which reference TRBV25-1 and TRBJ1-5 provide the parts outside the CDR3, is EADIYQTPRYLVIGTGKKITLECSQTMGHDKMYWYQQDPGMELHLIHYSYGVNSTEKGDLSSESTVSRIRTEHFPLTLESARPSHTSQYLCASSAGVDNQPQHFGDGTRLSIL.

This sequence joins TRBV11-2 and TRBJ2-2; no firm D call. CDR3 length: 12 amino acids. Looked up from germline, CDR1 is SGHAT and CDR2 is FQNNGV. The V end was cut by 5 bases, the J end by 7 bases, with 8 bases between. Here the CDR3 DNA reads TGTGCCAGCAGCGAGAGGAACGGGGAGCTGTTTTTT. Its protein is CASSERNGELFF.

V gene TRBV20-1 combines with J gene TRBJ1-1; 7 bases are a match to TRBD1. Germline V gene lookup returns CDR1 DFQATT and CDR2 SNEGSKA (reference sequence). This CDR3 comprises 12 residues. After removal of 6 bases from V and 1 base from J, the junction contained 2 bases not matched to a gene. This CDR3 is CSAGTANTEAFF. Written as DNA, the CDR3 is TGCAGTGCCGGGACAGCGAACACTGAAGCTTTCTTT.

This clonotype was seen many times. V gene TRBV24-1 combines with J gene TRBJ1-1, with 7 nucleotides matching TRBD1. Germline V gives CDR1 KGHDR, CDR2 SFDVKD. V shed 12 bases, J shed 2 bases, and the junction held 5 bases outside the gene matches. The CDR3 totals 12 residues. In DNA form, the CDR3 reads TGTGCCTCCGGGACAGCTAACACTGAAGCTTTCTTT. Encoded protein: CASGTANTEAFF.

The V and J genes are TRBV5-4 and TRBJ2-7; D unclear. CDR3 length: 15 amino acids. V was trimmed by 4 bases and J by 0 bases, leaving 14 bases between them. Germline V gene sequence: CDR1 SGHNT, CDR2 YYREEE (reference sequence). The CDR3 nucleotides read TGTGCCAGCAGCACGGACCTTGTGTCCTCCTACGAGCAGTACTTC. This translates into CASSTDLVSSYEQYF.

The rearrangement uses TRBV5-1 and TRBJ2-7; TRBD2 is a possible D gene (6 bases). The germline V gene has CDR1 SGHRS and CDR2 YFSETQ. This CDR3 is 18 amino acids long. V was cut by 4 bases and J by 6 bases, with 29 bases left in between. This chain's CDR3 is CASSTGVGGAMYPTEQYF. The CDR3 DNA reads as TGCGCCAGCAGCACGGGGGTGGGGGGAGCGATGTATCCAACCGAGCAGTACTTC. Full variable domain (missing parts from reference TRBV5-1 and TRBJ2-7): KAGVTQTPRYLIKTRGQQVTLSCSPISGHRSVSWYQQTPGQGLQFLFEYFSETQRNKGNFPGRFSGRQFSNSRSEMNVSTLELGDSALYLCASSTGVGGAMYPTEQYFGPGTRLTVT.

This rearrangement joins TRBV6-4 to TRBJ2-5; weak D call: TRBD2 (6 bases). The length of the CDR3 is 17 residues. V was shortened by 6 bases and J by 7 bases, with 27 bases between the two germline ends. Looked up from germline, CDR1 is MRHNA and CDR2 is SNTAGT. The CDR3 nucleotides read TGTGCCAGCAGGAGGGACTTGAACACCGGGGATTGTCGGACCCAGTACTTC. Protein sequence: CASRRDLNTGDCRTQYF.

This clonotype was counted only a few times. In this CDR3 the conserved last residue, phenylalanine or tryptophan, is missing, so a read error is likely. The V gene is TRBV4-1, the J gene TRBJ1-3; tentatively, D is TRBD1 (6 bases). The CDR3 sequence is 17 residues long. Germline V CDR1 and CDR2: MGHRA, YSYEKL. The CDR3 reads CASSQDGEQGSRNTIYL. CDR3 DNA: TGCGCCAGCAGCCAAGATGGGGAACAGGGCTCTAGAAACACCATATATCTT.

Comments on this clonotype: Just one base apart from a much larger clone, this may be a read error. The chain combines TRBV2 with TRBJ1-1, with D perhaps TRBD1 (6 bases). The CDR3 consists of 15 residues. Germline V lookup: CDR1 SNHLY, CDR2 FYNNEI. V lost 6 bases and J 1 base, leaving 15 bases between the germline ends. The CDR3 here is CASSLRGGPNTEAFF. The CDR3 DNA reads as TGTGCCAGCAGCTTAAGAGGGGGACCGAACACTGAAGCTTTCTTT.

This clonotype was observed at least ten times. The chain carries TRBV12-3 or TRBV12-4 and TRBJ2-1, with D hard to call. CDR3 size: 16 residues. Trimming took off 5 bases at V and 0 bases at J, with 14 bases between the two ends. CDR3 sequence: CASSPNFKSSYNEQFF. CDR3 nucleotides: TGTGCCAGCAGTCCGAACTTCAAGAGCTCCTACAATGAGCAGTTCTTC.

This clonotype came up many times. J is TRBJ2-1 and V is TRBV20-1, with 7 bases lining up with TRBD2. CDR1 is DFQATT and CDR2 is SNEGSKA in the germline V gene (reference sequence). Trimming cost V 3 bases and J 4 bases; bases outside gene matches: 9. The CDR3 sequence is 15 residues long. The CDR3 here is CSARALADMYNEQFF. The CDR3 DNA is TGCAGTGCTAGGGCCCTAGCGGACATGTACAATGAGCAGTTCTTC.

This clonotype was detected many times. The CDR3 bases are TGCGCCAGCAGCCAACCGCTAGCGGGAGATAGTAAGCAGTTCTTC. This encodes CASSQPLAGDSKQFF. The chain combines TRBV4-1 with TRBJ2-1; 10 bases are a match to TRBD2. Trimming cost V 2 bases and J 11 bases; bases outside gene matches: 9. Germline V gene sequence: CDR1 MGHRA, CDR2 YSYEKL. This CDR3 contains 15 residues.

This clonotype was seen a few times. The J gene is TRBJ2-7, the V gene TRBV12-3 or TRBV12-4; D is perhaps TRBD2 (6 bases). V dropped 6 bases and J dropped 7 bases, with 13 bases sitting between them. The CDR3 loop spans 12 amino acids. Here the CDR3 reads CASRAEGLEQYF. CDR3 nucleotide sequence: TGTGCCAGCAGGGCGGAGGGGTTAGAGCAGTACTTC.

This clonotype was found a few times. The rearrangement uses TRBV25-1 and TRBJ2-7; TRBD1 might be the D (5 bases). The V end lost 3 bases, the J end lost 3 bases, and 15 bases lay between the germline ends. CDR1 is MGHDK and CDR2 is SYGVNS in the germline V gene. The CDR3 runs 15 residues. In DNA, the CDR3 is TGTGCCAGCAGTGACTCAGGGCCAAAGGGCTACGAGCAGTACTTC. It yields the protein CASSDSGPKGYEQYF.

The chain employs TRBV6-4 and TRBJ2-4; 8 bases agree with TRBD2. Looked up from germline, CDR1 is MRHNA and CDR2 is SNTAGT. V shed 10 bases, J shed 0 bases, and the junction held 14 bases outside the gene matches. The CDR3 consists of 17 residues. The CDR3 region is CAKKRAGGTTAKNIQYF. CDR3 sequence (DNA): TGTGCCAAAAAACGGGCGGGGGGAACAACAGCCAAAAACATTCAGTACTTC.

In its sample, this clonotype was seen a few times. V usage is TRBV4-1 and J usage is TRBJ2-7; no firm D call. The CDR3 spans 15 residues. In germline, CDR1 is MGHRA, CDR2 YSYEKL. With 3 bases removed from V and 7 bases from J, the gap between germline ends came to 19 bases. Written as DNA, the CDR3 is TGCGCCAGCAGCCACGGCGCCCTTCGCACGAGGGAGCAGTACTTC. It translates to CASSHGALRTREQYF.

To note about this clonotype: One end of the junction is discordant with germline, which a read error may explain. V and J are TRBV10-2 and TRBJ2-7; the match to TRBD2 covers 14 bases. Germline lookup yields CDR1 WSHSY and CDR2 SAAADI. The CDR3 sequence is 15 residues long. The CDR3 DNA is TGTGCCAGCAGGCCCGGGACTAGCGGGGGCTACGAGCAGTACTTC. It is translated as CASRPGTSGGYEQYF.

This rearrangement joins TRBV20-1 to TRBJ2-7; 8 bases agree with TRBD2. Germline V gene sequence: CDR1 DFQATT, CDR2 SNEGSKA (reference sequence). J gave up 0 bases and V 6 bases, and 7 bases lay outside the gene matches. CDR3 length: 14 residues. CDR3 in amino acids: CSAPQSGSSYEQYF. The CDR3, as DNA: TGCAGTGCCCCCCAGAGCGGGAGCTCCTACGAGCAGTACTTC.

CDR3 in DNA: TGCAGTGCTAGTGGGCAGGGCGACGAGCAGTACTTC. Amino acids: CSASGQGDEQYF. The rearrangement uses TRBV20-1 and TRBJ2-7; the D gene is possibly TRBD1 (5 bases). V shed 3 bases and J shed 5 bases, with 11 bases lying between them. The CDR3 has 12 amino acids. CDR1 DFQATT and CDR2 SNEGSKA come from the germline V gene (reference sequence).

In this sample, this clonotype is medium-sized. The gene calls are TRBV29-1 and TRBJ2-5; D gene uncertain. The CDR3 totals 15 residues. Per germline, CDR1 SQVTM and CDR2 ANQGSEA. V was trimmed by 0 bases and J by 2 bases, leaving 13 bases between them. The CDR3 spells CSVEDVGQPQETQYF. In nucleotides, the CDR3 is TGCAGCGTTGAAGATGTCGGGCAGCCACAAGAGACCCAGTACTTC. Full variable domain (rest looked up from reference TRBV29-1 and TRBJ2-5): SAVISQKPSRDICQRGTSLTIQCQVDSQVTMMFWYRQQPGQSLTLIATANQGSEATYESGFVIDKFPISRPNLTFSTLTVSNMSPEDSSIYLCSVEDVGQPQETQYFGPGTRLLVL.

This clonotype was found a few times. The rearrangement joins TRBV11-2 to TRBJ1-4; TRBD1 is a possible D gene (6 bases). V was clipped by 6 bases and J by 12 bases, with 23 bases between them. Germline V gene sequence: CDR1 SGHAT, CDR2 FQNNGV. This CDR3 has 15 residues. CDR3 in DNA: TGTGCCAGCAGTTCTCCCAATTCCAGGGGAGACCAACTGTTTTTT. It yields the protein CASSSPNSRGDQLFF.

This clonotype appeared many times. CDR3 DNA: TGTGCCAGTAGTATACGGCAGGGCTATAGCAATCAGCCCCAGCATTTT. This encodes CASSIRQGYSNQPQHF. This rearrangement joins TRBV19 to TRBJ1-5; TRBD1 might be the D (5 bases). This CDR3 region has 16 residues. CDR1 is LNHDA and CDR2 is SQIVND in the germline V gene (reference sequence). Deletions cut 2 bases from V and 0 bases from J, with 11 bases between. Together with reference TRBV19 and TRBJ1-5, the CDR3 gives the full variable domain: DGGITQSPKYLFRKEGQNVTLSCEQNLNHDAMYWYRQDPGQGLRLIYYSQIVNDFQKGDIAEGYSVSREKKESFPLTVTSAQKNPTAFYLCASSIRQGYSNQPQHFGDGTRLSIL.

The chain links TRBV5-1 to TRBJ2-3; 13 nucleotides line up with TRBD2. V gave up 3 bases and J gave up 4 bases; unmatched junction bases: 2. Germline assignment: CDR1 SGHRS and CDR2 YFSETQ. The CDR3 consists of 15 residues. CDR3 sequence reads: CASSYGTSGADTQYF. The CDR3 DNA follows: TGCGCCAGCAGCTACGGGACTAGCGGGGCAGATACGCAGTATTTT. Drawing the rest from reference TRBV5-1 and TRBJ2-3, the complete variable domain is KAGVTQTPRYLIKTRGQQVTLSCSPISGHRSVSWYQQTPGQGLQFLFEYFSETQRNKGNFPGRFSGRQFSNSRSEMNVSTLELGDSALYLCASSYGTSGADTQYFGPGTRLTVL.